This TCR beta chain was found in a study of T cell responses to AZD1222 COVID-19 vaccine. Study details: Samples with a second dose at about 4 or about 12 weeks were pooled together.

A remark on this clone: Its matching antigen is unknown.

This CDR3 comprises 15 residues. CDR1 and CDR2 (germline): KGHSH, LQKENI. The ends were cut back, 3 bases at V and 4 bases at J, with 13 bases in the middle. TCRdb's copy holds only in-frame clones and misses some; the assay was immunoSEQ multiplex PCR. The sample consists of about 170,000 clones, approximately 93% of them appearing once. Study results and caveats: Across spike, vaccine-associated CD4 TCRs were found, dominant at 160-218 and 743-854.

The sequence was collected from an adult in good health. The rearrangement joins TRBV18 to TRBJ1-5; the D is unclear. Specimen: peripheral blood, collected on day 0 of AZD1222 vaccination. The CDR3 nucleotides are TGTGCCAGCTCACCGACGAGAGCCGAAAATCAGCCCCAGCATTTT. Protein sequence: CASSPTRAENQPQHF.